This TCR beta chain was identified during a study of technical replicates of blood from a few donors (dated by TCRdb to about 2017). Trimming leaves V shorter by 1 base and J shorter by 8 bases, with the junction holding 11 bases beyond the gene matches. Including the terminal cysteine and phenylalanine, the CDR3 comprises 16 residues. Only CDR3 DNA remains: 48 bases, in frame from the first base. CDR1 is given as SGHNT and CDR2 as YENEEA, both from the germline V gene. The method behind the library was the immunoSEQ multiplex PCR assay. TCRdb mirrors the immuneACCESS table, restricted to in-frame sequences. Some clones are absent from its copies; in checked studies, under half trace to an unresolved V gene, and the reason for the others is unknown. Counted in this sample were about 71,000 clones; roughly 92% of them appeared once. Clones ranked in the top ten supply roughly 0.39% of the sample. On this clone itself: Its recognized antigen is unknown. Base qualities are not provided; no much larger clone lies one nucleotide away.

Sequencing used T cells isolated from PBMCs. This sequence originates from a human donor in good health. The chain joins TRBV11-3 to TRBJ2-1; TRBD2 agrees with 7 junctional bases. The CDR3 region has the sequence CASSLAEREIYYEQFF. The DNA reads TGTGCCAGCAGCTTAGCGGAGCGGGAAATCTATTATGAGCAGTTCTTC.